These 23 T cell receptor beta chains originate from one sample sequenced in a study of human T cells and chemical hapten exposure. TCRdb reanalysed the RACE reads using MiXCR and keeps one entry per CDR3 protein. The sample includes some 170,000 distinct CDR3 sequences, around 20% seen only once; the top ten take less than 7%. Specified time point: patch test 1, 2 weeks after DPC sensitization. Noted treatment: therapeutic diphenylcyclopropenone sensitization with weekly scalp DPC. The material sequenced was whole blood, taken in connection with sensitization to the hapten diphenylcyclopropenone (DPC). These receptors all come from a woman between 45 and 65 years old with alopecia areata. Some clones in this sample may be carry-over from other donors' samples.

This clonotype was detected ten times or more. The chain links TRBV7-3 to TRBJ1-1, with D possibly being TRBD1 (5 bases). Trimming stripped 2 bases from V and 2 bases from J, with 6 bases between. This CDR3 is 13 amino acids long. Germline loops: CDR1 SGHTA, CDR2 FQGTGA. CDR3 protein: CASSLGANTEAFF. The CDR3 DNA sequence: TGTGCCAGCAGCTTAGGGGCTAACACTGAAGCTTTCTTT. The full variable domain, with the rest looked up from reference TRBV7-3 and TRBJ1-1, is GAGVSQTPSNKVTEKGKYVELRCDPISGHTALYWYRQSLGQGPEFLIYFQGTGAADDSGLPNDRFFAVRPEGSVSTLKIQRTERGDSAVYLCASSLGANTEAFFGQGTRLTVV.

V gene TRBV18 combines with J gene TRBJ1-1; maybe TRBD1 (5 bases). V was trimmed by 4 bases and J by 1 base, leaving 10 bases between them. Germline values: CDR1 KGHSH, CDR2 LQKENI. The CDR3 consists of 14 residues. This CDR3 reads CASSRGASNTEAFF. The CDR3 DNA is TGTGCCAGCTCACGAGGGGCATCGAACACTGAAGCTTTCTTT.

This clonotype was counted a few times. The V and J genes are TRBV11-2 and TRBJ1-3; D unresolved. The germline gives CDR1 SGHAT, CDR2 FQNNGV. Trimming stripped 0 bases from V and 1 base from J, with 7 bases between. The CDR3 runs to 15 residues. CDR3 coding DNA: TGTGCCAGCAGCTTAGACATTGTTTCTGGAAACACCATATATTTT. Translation: CASSLDIVSGNTIYF.

The V gene is TRBV5-1, the J gene TRBJ2-2, with 13 bases aligning to TRBD2. CDR3 length: 17 residues. The germline V gene has CDR1 SGHRS and CDR2 YFSETQ. The trim removed 4 bases at V and 5 bases at J, leaving 8 bases unmatched. CDR3 sequence: CASSRGLAGAFTGELFF. CDR3 coding DNA: TGCGCCAGCAGCCGCGGACTAGCGGGAGCTTTTACCGGGGAGCTGTTTTTT.

This chain connects TRBV7-2 to TRBJ1-1; a weak D match, TRBD1 (6 bases). The CDR3 is made up of 14 amino acids. Per the germline V gene, CDR1 is SGHTA and CDR2 is FQGNSA. The ends were cut back, 4 bases at V and 2 bases at J, with 11 bases in the middle. The CDR3, as DNA: TGTGCCAGCAGCTCTTGGACAGACAACACTGAAGCTTTCTTT. Amino acids: CASSSWTDNTEAFF.

This clonotype was found a few times. This rearrangement joins TRBV29-1 to TRBJ2-2; D may be TRBD2 (5 bases). Trimming pared 7 bases from V and 4 bases from J, leaving 13 bases between. CDR3 length equals 13 residues. Germline V gene data show CDR1 as SQVTM and CDR2 as ANQGSEA. The CDR3 DNA sequence: TGCAGCGGCGGGTTGGATGGCACCGGGGAGCTGTTTTTT. Amino acid sequence: CSGGLDGTGELFF.

This clonotype was seen ten or more times. This chain joins TRBV29-1 and TRBJ1-1, with D tentatively TRBD1 (5 bases). Germline CDR1 and CDR2: SQVTM and ANQGSEA. CDR3 length: 16 residues. V was cut by 5 bases and J by 4 bases, with 23 bases left in between. The CDR3 DNA reads as TGCAGCGTTAGACGGGACGGGCGGTTCGGGAGCACTGAAGCTTTCTTT. Translating it yields CSVRRDGRFGSTEAFF.

The chain joins TRBV6-6 to TRBJ2-2; a possible D gene is TRBD1 (5 bases). This CDR3 is 14 amino acids long. V was pared by 7 bases and J by 1 base, with 10 bases between. Germline values: CDR1 MNHNY, CDR2 SVGAGI (reference sequence). The DNA for the CDR3 is TGTGCCAGCAACACAGGACAGAACACCGGGGAGCTGTTTTTT. Protein product: CASNTGQNTGELFF.

The chain joins TRBV27 to TRBJ2-1; TRBD2 might be the D (6 bases). The CDR3 has 15 residues. Trimming left V 5 bases short and J 4 bases short, with 15 bases between. Germline V lookup: CDR1 MNHEY, CDR2 SMNVEV (reference sequence). The CDR3 protein is CASSEQAGLYNEQFF. DNA of the CDR3: TGTGCCAGCAGTGAACAAGCGGGTTTATACAATGAGCAGTTCTTC.

The sample holds many counts of this clonotype. The chain employs TRBV2 and TRBJ2-4; D ambiguous. Germline CDR1 reads SNHLY; CDR2 reads FYNNEI. The CDR3 length is 16 residues. Trimming removed 7 bases at V and 3 bases at J, with 19 bases between. CDR3 sequence (DNA): TGTGCCAGCACCGCTGGGATCTTCTTAGGCAAAAACATTCAGTACTTC. Translated, it gives CASTAGIFLGKNIQYF. Full variable domain (outside the CDR3, taken from reference TRBV2 and TRBJ2-4): EPEVTQTPSHQVTQMGQEVILRCVPISNHLYFYWYRQILGQKVEFLVSFYNNEISEKSEIFDDQFSVERPDGSNFTLKIRSTKLEDSAMYFCASTAGIFLGKNIQYFGAGTRLSVL.

The CDR3 sequence is CASSRDQNTGELFF. The CDR3 DNA sequence: TGTGCCAGCAGCCGGGACCAGAACACCGGGGAGCTGTTTTTT. V gene TRBV7-2 combines with J gene TRBJ2-2; possibly TRBD1 or TRBD2 for D (5 bases each). V lost 5 bases and J 1 base, leaving 8 bases between the germline ends. CDR3 length: 14 amino acids. The germline gives CDR1 SGHTA, CDR2 FQGNSA.

J is TRBJ2-1 and V is TRBV11-3; weak D call: TRBD2 (6 bases). The CDR3 runs 15 residues. Trimming removed 1 base at V and 7 bases at J, with 14 bases between. Germline CDR1 and CDR2: SGHNT and YENEEA. This chain's CDR3 is CASSLAPTTRNEQFF. The CDR3 DNA is TGTGCCAGCAGCTTAGCCCCAACGACTAGAAATGAGCAGTTCTTC.

This clonotype was found a few times. CDR3 region: CASSSELNTEAFF. The CDR3 bases are TGTGCCAGCAGTTCCGAGTTGAACACTGAAGCTTTCTTT. The chain joins TRBV27 to TRBJ1-1; D remains ambiguous. Germline V gene sequence: CDR1 MNHEY, CDR2 SMNVEV (reference sequence). This CDR3 is built from 13 residues. V dropped 4 bases and J dropped 0 bases, with 6 bases sitting between them.

The chain recombines TRBV7-9 with TRBJ1-4, with a possible D match to TRBD1 (5 bases). Germline V gene lookup returns CDR1 SEHNR and CDR2 FQNEAQ (reference sequence). The CDR3 consists of 13 residues. Trimming shortened V by 7 bases and J by 4 bases, and 10 bases separated the two germline ends. The CDR3 loop is CASNGGFNEKLFF. The DNA of the CDR3 is TGTGCCAGCAACGGGGGATTTAATGAAAAACTGTTTTTT.

The chain joins TRBV20-1 to TRBJ2-1, with D unclear. This CDR3 is 12 amino acids long. Trimming cost V 6 bases and J 4 bases, with 10 bases left between them. The V gene's germline CDR1 is DFQATT and CDR2 SNEGSKA (reference sequence). CDR3 residues: CSALTRYNEQFF. The CDR3 coding sequence is TGCAGTGCCCTGACCAGGTACAATGAGCAGTTCTTC.

The chain carries TRBV4-2 and TRBJ1-5; TRBD1 aligns across 8 bases. The CDR3 length is 16 residues. CDR1 is LGHNA and CDR2 is YNFKEQ in the germline V gene. J gave up 1 base and V 2 bases, and 4 bases lay outside the gene matches. The DNA of the CDR3 is TGTGCCAGCAGCCAACAGGGGGCGTTAAGCAATCAGCCCCAGCATTTT. Protein product: CASSQQGALSNQPQHF.

Only a few counts were recorded for this clonotype. The genes are TRBV2 and TRBJ2-7; D is unresolved. Trimming took off 10 bases at V and 0 bases at J, with 16 bases between the two ends. Germline V CDR1 and CDR2: SNHLY, FYNNEI. CDR3 length: 14 amino acids. Here the CDR3 DNA reads TGTGCCACAAAAAGGGCCTTAACCTCCTACGAGCAGTACTTC. This translates into CATKRALTSYEQYF.

The genes are TRBV20-1 and TRBJ2-7, with 8 bases fitting TRBD1. The ends lost 3 bases at V and 3 bases at J; junction bases unmatched: 16. The CDR3 spans 17 residues. From germline, CDR1 is DFQATT and CDR2 SNEGSKA (reference sequence). The CDR3 is CSARDRAPGPFDYEQYF. CDR3 coding DNA: TGCAGTGCTAGGGACAGGGCGCCGGGACCTTTTGACTACGAGCAGTACTTC.

The sample holds many counts of this clonotype. The genes are TRBV20-1 and TRBJ2-1; D unclear. This CDR3 spans 9 amino acids. Trimming stripped 5 bases from V and 12 bases from J, with 8 bases between. CDR1 and CDR2 from the germline V gene are DFQATT and SNEGSKA (reference sequence). The CDR3 reads CSAGFRQFF. DNA of the CDR3: TGCAGTGCTGGCTTTCGGCAGTTCTTC.

This clonotype has a handful of counts. This chain uses TRBV5-1 with TRBJ2-1; D gene ambiguous. CDR1 and CDR2 (germline): SGHRS, YFSETQ. This CDR3 has 15 residues. The V gene lost 5 bases and the J gene lost 2 bases, with 14 bases spanning the gap. The CDR3 nucleotides read TGCGCCAGCAGGCCAAGGACCGAGGCCTACAATGAGCAGTTCTTC. Amino acids: CASRPRTEAYNEQFF. Based on the CDR3 plus reference TRBV5-1 and TRBJ2-1, the full variable domain is KAGVTQTPRYLIKTRGQQVTLSCSPISGHRSVSWYQQTPGQGLQFLFEYFSETQRNKGNFPGRFSGRQFSNSRSEMNVSTLELGDSALYLCASRPRTEAYNEQFFGPGTRLTVL.

The chain uses TRBV7-8 and TRBJ1-2; D gene unclear. Trimming removed 3 bases at V and 8 bases at J, with 10 bases between. Germline CDR1 reads SGHVS; CDR2 reads FQNEAQ. CDR3 size: 12 residues. The CDR3 DNA follows: TGTGCCAGCAGCTTCCCCGCCCGGGGCTACACCTTC. It translates to CASSFPARGYTF.

In its sample, this clonotype was seen many times. V usage is TRBV20-1 and J usage is TRBJ2-1; 10 positions match TRBD2. The CDR3 has 13 residues. V shed 3 bases, J shed 4 bases, and the junction held 0 bases outside the gene matches. Per the germline V gene, CDR1 is DFQATT and CDR2 is SNEGSKA (reference sequence). The CDR3 loop reads CSARTSGYNEQFF. The CDR3 DNA reads TGCAGTGCTAGGACTAGCGGGTACAATGAGCAGTTCTTC.

The gene calls are TRBV28 and TRBJ1-2; TRBD1 agrees at 9 bases. Trimming at V came to 7 bases and at J to 9 bases, leaving 15 bases not matched to a gene. The CDR3 consists of 15 residues. CDR1 is MDHEN, CDR2 SYDVKM, per germline. The CDR3 protein is CASNRGFGTGIRYTF. The CDR3 bases are TGTGCCAGCAATCGAGGTTTCGGGACAGGGATACGCTACACCTTC.